The rows below give T cell receptor beta chains drawn from one sample of a study of identical twins. TCRdb passed the 5' RACE reads through MiXCR, listing each CDR3 protein once. This sample yields about 890,000 distinct CDR3 sequences, of which approximately 13% are seen a single time; about 1.5% belongs to the top ten. These data also featured in a second study, about yellow fever vaccine responses in identical twins.

Sequencing was performed on PBMCs. All receptors come from a woman under 30 in good health. Both conserved end residues are part of each CDR3. The D gene is left open where the match is weak. The size entry is marked missing in some rows and otherwise reads once, few, many or a size class.

V	D	J	size	CDR3	DNA
TRBV6-1	TRBD1	TRBJ2-7	NA	CATQTGGLREQYF	TGTGCCACCCAGACAGGGGGGCTACGCGAGCAGTACTTC
TRBV11-2	TRBD1	TRBJ1-2	NA	CACSTGTAPYYGYTF	TGTGCCTGCAGCACAGGGACAGCTCCTTACTATGGCTACACCTTC
TRBV7-7	NA	TRBJ2-2	many	CASSLATEGELFF	TGTGCCAGCAGCTTAGCGACAGAGGGGGAGCTGTTTTTT
TRBV5-6	NA	TRBJ2-2	many	CASNPRRPNTGELFF	TGTGCCAGCAACCCGCGGAGGCCTAACACCGGGGAGCTGTTTTTT
TRBV27	TRBD2	TRBJ2-1	few	CASRMINIAGRNEQFF	TGTGCCAGCAGGATGATAAACATAGCGGGCCGTAATGAGCAGTTCTTC
TRBV20-1	NA	TRBJ2-5	NA	CSASTGGKETQYF	TGCAGTGCTAGTACGGGGGGCAAAGAGACCCAGTACTTC
TRBV12-3/TRBV12-4	NA	TRBJ2-1	many	CASSPRTGLRLDEQFF	TGTGCCAGCAGTCCGAGGACGGGACTCAGACTCGATGAGCAGTTCTTC
TRBV20-1	TRBD1	TRBJ1-5	few	CSAIRDRGLQPQHF	TGCAGTGCTATCCGGGACAGGGGGCTTCAGCCCCAGCATTTT
TRBV28	TRBD1	TRBJ2-5	NA	CASSFVRGQGGRQETQYF	TGTGCCAGCAGTTTTGTTAGGGGACAGGGCGGTCGGCAAGAGACCCAGTACTTC
TRBV5-6	TRBD2	TRBJ2-3	NA	CASSSRGGRTDTQYF	TGTGCCAGCAGCTCTCGGGGGGGCCGCACAGATACGCAGTATTTT
TRBV6-5	NA	TRBJ1-2	NA	CASRAGGDYGYTF	TGTGCCAGCAGGGCGGGGGGCGACTATGGCTACACCTTC
TRBV5-1	TRBD2	TRBJ2-6	NA	CASSRLAGGSGANVLTF	TGCGCCAGCTCCCGACTAGCGGGAGGCTCAGGGGCCAACGTCCTGACTTTC
TRBV7-9	TRBD1	TRBJ1-2	NA	CASSTPGGTNYGYTF	TGTGCCAGCAGCACGCCAGGGGGCACGAACTATGGCTACACCTTC
TRBV10-2	NA	TRBJ2-7	few	CASSDRTSYEQYF	TGCGCCAGCAGTGACAGGACCTCCTACGAGCAGTACTTC
TRBV12-3/TRBV12-4	TRBD2	TRBJ2-1	few	CASRPGLALYNEQFF	TGTGCCAGCAGGCCTGGACTAGCTCTCTACAATGAGCAGTTCTTC
TRBV28	TRBD1	TRBJ2-1	NA	CASTQPRGRGLIHEQFF	TGTGCCAGCACCCAACCCCGGGGCAGGGGGCTAATCCATGAGCAGTTCTTC
TRBV5-1	NA	TRBJ2-1	NA	CASSPPQGGRHNEQFF	TGCGCCAGCAGCCCACCCCAGGGGGGGAGACACAATGAGCAGTTCTTC